The T cell receptor beta chain described here comes from a study of PD-L1 blockade in urothelial cancer. V dropped 1 base and J dropped 0; count of bases not matched to a gene: 5. The CDR3 spans 18 residues. Germline values: CDR1 SGHTA, CDR2 FQGNSA. Time point of the sample: pretreatment peripheral blood. Measured with immunoSEQ multiplex PCR; TCRdb has only the in-frame clones, and not every one. The data show roughly 130,000 clones, 65% to 85% seen once. The chain has TRBV7-2 and TRBJ2-4, with TRBD2 identical over 11 bases. The source material was PBMCs, sampled around atezolizumab (anti-PD-L1) treatment. This clonotype was sampled from a man aged 45-60 years with urothelial cancer. In DNA form, the CDR3 reads TGTGCCAGCAGCTTAGGGTTACTAGCGGGAGTAGCCAAAAACATTCAGTACTTC. Its translation: CASSLGLLAGVAKNIQYF.